Below are 6 T cell receptor beta chains sequenced from a single sample in a study of T cells in Graves' hyperthyroidism and ophthalmopathy. Using RNA transcripts as the source, TCR beta CDR3 regions were amplified. With the HTBI primer set, the TCR CDR3 went through a first round of RT-PCR. TCRdb analysed the multiplex PCR reads with MiXCR anew, one entry per CDR3 protein. This sample carries about 420,000 distinct CDR3 sequences, roughly an eighth of them seen once, and the ten largest clones take less than 6.5%. The sample comprised blood. Every receptor here comes from a woman in her late teens or twenties with Graves' hyperthyroidism.

This clonotype appeared many times. V gene TRBV7-8 combines with J gene TRBJ2-7, with no clear D. The germline CDR1 and CDR2 sequences are SGHVS and FQNEAQ. This CDR3 contains 17 residues. V dropped 5 bases and J dropped 5 bases, with 25 bases sitting between them. The CDR3 here is CASSRPQGILAVDEQYF. The DNA of the CDR3 is TGTGCCAGCAGCCGACCACAAGGGATTTTGGCCGTTGACGAGCAGTACTTC.

This clonotype was picked up a small number of times. The chain uses TRBV12-3 or TRBV12-4 and TRBJ2-7, with D maybe TRBD1 (5 bases). CDR3 size: 13 residues. V was shortened by 4 bases and J by 5 bases, with 12 bases between the two germline ends. CDR3 residues: CASSSGQGDEQYF. In DNA form, the CDR3 reads TGTGCCAGCAGTTCAGGGCAGGGTGACGAGCAGTACTTC.

This clonotype has ten or more counts. CDR3 residues: CAWSKGGNTEAFF. CDR3 nucleotides: TGTGCCTGGAGTAAAGGGGGGAACACTGAAGCTTTCTTT. V usage is TRBV30 and J usage is TRBJ1-1; D is possibly TRBD1 (6 bases). V was trimmed by 2 bases and J by 1 base, leaving 8 bases between them. This CDR3 region has 13 residues. Germline lookup yields CDR1 GTSNPN and CDR2 SVGIG (reference sequence).

This clonotype was seen ten or more times. V and J are TRBV15 and TRBJ1-2; 7 nucleotides match TRBD1. The V gene's germline CDR1 is LNHNV and CDR2 YYDKDF (reference sequence). With 0 bases clipped from V and 3 bases from J, the junction kept 10 bases outside the gene matches. CDR3 length equals 17 residues. CDR3 sequence: CATSRDWGQSKHYGYTF. The CDR3 DNA follows: TGTGCCACCAGCAGAGATTGGGGACAGTCAAAACACTATGGCTACACCTTC.

The CDR3: CASGGGGRNTGELFF. CDR3 coding DNA: TGTGCCAGCGGGGGGGGGGGCAGAAACACCGGGGAGCTGTTTTTT. The V and J genes are TRBV9 and TRBJ2-2, with a tentative D call TRBD2 (7 bases). There are 15 residues in the CDR3. V lost 7 bases and J 2 bases, leaving 15 bases between the germline ends. Germline loops: CDR1 SGDLS, CDR2 YYNGEE.

This clonotype was counted ten times or more. This chain uses TRBV19 with TRBJ1-1, with no clear D. Trimming took off 7 bases at V and 1 base at J, with 7 bases between the two ends. The germline V gene has CDR1 LNHDA and CDR2 SQIVND (reference sequence). CDR3 length: 12 residues. CDR3: CASTLPNTEAFF. The CDR3 DNA follows: TGTGCCAGTACCTTGCCGAACACTGAAGCTTTCTTT.